The rows below give T cell receptor beta chains drawn from one sample of a study of CD8 T cells in ankylosing spondylitis. TCRdb re-derived calls from the 5' RACE reads in MiXCR, one entry per CDR3 protein. The table shows hundreds of thousands of distinct CDR3 sequences, with around 20% occurring only once. The source material was blood, either unsorted or a sorted T cell fraction (not recorded which). These TCRs come from a male donor with ankylosing spondylitis or in good health (not recorded which). Both conserved end residues are part of each CDR3. D genes are given only for firm matches. The size of a clone is reported for some rows only, either as once, few or many, or as a class for expanded clones.

D gene,V gene,clone size,J gene,CDR3 protein,CDR3 DNA
-,TRBV5-8,-,TRBJ2-1,CVSSLVGMGQFF,TGTGTCAGCAGCTTGGTGGGGATGGGGCAGTTCTTC
TRBD2,TRBV7-6,few,TRBJ2-3,CASSLALAGGPLDTQYF,TGTGCCAGCAGCTTAGCCTTAGCGGGAGGGCCCCTAGATACGCAGTATTTT
TRBD1,TRBV3-1,-,TRBJ1-4,CASSQVAQGVTSNEKLFF,TGTGCCAGCAGCCAAGTCGCTCAGGGGGTCACGTCTAATGAAAAACTGTTTTTT
TRBD1,TRBV6-5,few,TRBJ1-2,CASSYSVTGGYGYTF,TGTGCCAGCAGTTACTCTGTGACAGGGGGCTATGGCTACACCTTC
TRBD1,TRBV6-1,many,TRBJ2-1,CASRTGGWNEQFF,TGTGCCAGCAGGACAGGGGGCTGGAATGAGCAGTTCTTC
-,TRBV6-5,few,TRBJ2-3,CASSYKGRSTDTQYF,TGTGCCAGCAGTTATAAGGGGCGTAGCACAGATACGCAGTATTTT
-,TRBV3-1,many,TRBJ1-2,CASSQETGTNYGYTF,TGTGCCAGCAGCCAAGAGACAGGAACTAACTATGGCTACACCTTC
-,TRBV5-1,few,TRBJ2-3,CASRAAADTDTQYF,TGCGCCAGCAGGGCGGCAGCAGACACAGATACGCAGTATTTT
-,TRBV5-1,many,TRBJ2-2,CASSWGRTSGELFF,TGCGCCAGCAGTTGGGGACGGACCTCCGGGGAGCTGTTTTTT
TRBD2,TRBV20-1,many,TRBJ2-3,CSARTGGPSDTQYF,TGCAGTGCTAGAACGGGGGGGCCGTCAGATACGCAGTATTTT
TRBD2,TRBV28,-,TRBJ2-3,CASSGLGLAGGRGDTQYF,TGTGCCAGCAGTGGCCTGGGACTAGCGGGGGGGCGAGGAGATACGCAGTATTTT
-,TRBV5-1,many,TRBJ1-2,CASSAGPTFGYTF,TGCGCCAGCAGCGCGGGACCTACGTTTGGCTACACCTTC
-,TRBV3-1,once,TRBJ1-6,CASSRSEGGDSPLHF,TGTGCCAGCAGCCGGTCGGAGGGGGGTGATTCACCCCTCCACTTT
-,TRBV6-1,many,TRBJ2-2,CASRITQGGSTGELFF,TGTGCCAGCAGGATTACACAGGGCGGGAGCACCGGGGAGCTGTTTTTT
-,TRBV27,-,TRBJ2-2,CASSSLNTGELFF,TGTGCCAGCAGTTCCCTGAACACCGGGGAGCTGTTTTTT
-,TRBV15,many,TRBJ1-2,CATSRDIYGYTF,TGTGCCACCAGCAGAGACATCTATGGCTACACCTTC
TRBD2,TRBV28,-,TRBJ2-3,CASSSNKREGGDTQYF,TGTGCCAGCAGTTCAAACAAGCGGGAGGGAGGAGATACGCAGTATTTT
TRBD2,TRBV3-1,-,TRBJ2-3,CASSQGAGGHTDTQYF,TGTGCCAGCAGCCAAGGAGCGGGGGGGCACACAGATACGCAGTATTTT
-,TRBV20-1,few,TRBJ1-1,CSARDVTTRRMNTEAFF,TGCAGTGCTAGAGATGTGACGACCCGCCGCATGAACACTGAAGCTTTCTTT
-,TRBV11-2,-,TRBJ1-1,CASSPGPQMNTEAFF,TGTGCCAGCAGCCCTGGACCGCAGATGAACACTGAAGCTTTCTTT
TRBD2,TRBV12-3/TRBV12-4,few,TRBJ2-1,CASRTSGRSGEQFF,TGTGCCAGCAGGACTAGCGGGAGGTCAGGTGAGCAGTTCTTC
-,TRBV30,-,TRBJ2-1,CAWTYRSGVGTNEQFF,TGTGCCTGGACCTACAGGTCAGGGGTCGGGACAAATGAGCAGTTCTTC
TRBD1,TRBV20-1,-,TRBJ1-1,CSATPGGDTEAFF,TGCAGTGCCACGCCAGGGGGAGACACTGAAGCTTTCTTT
-,TRBV3-1,-,TRBJ2-5,CASSQEGTRKETQYF,TGTGCCAGCAGCCAAGAGGGAACTAGAAAAGAGACCCAGTACTTC
-,TRBV20-1,few,TRBJ1-1,CSARVGVNTEAFF,TGCAGTGCTAGAGTGGGAGTGAACACTGAAGCTTTCTTT
-,TRBV12-3/TRBV12-4,-,TRBJ2-1,CASSLGLNEQFF,TGTGCCAGCAGTTTGGGACTCAATGAGCAGTTCTTC
-,TRBV6-5,-,TRBJ1-3,CASSQGNTIYF,TGTGCCAGCTCGCAGGGAAACACCATATATTTT
-,TRBV15,many,TRBJ2-3,CATSLNGDTQYF,TGTGCCACCAGCTTGAATGGGGATACGCAGTATTTT
-,TRBV3-1,-,TRBJ1-5,CASSHGSGLQPQHF,TGTGCCAGCAGCCATGGGTCAGGTCTTCAGCCCCAGCATTTT
-,TRBV29-1,-,TRBJ2-2,CSVESPNTGELFF,TGCAGCGTTGAAAGCCCTAACACCGGGGAGCTGTTTTTT